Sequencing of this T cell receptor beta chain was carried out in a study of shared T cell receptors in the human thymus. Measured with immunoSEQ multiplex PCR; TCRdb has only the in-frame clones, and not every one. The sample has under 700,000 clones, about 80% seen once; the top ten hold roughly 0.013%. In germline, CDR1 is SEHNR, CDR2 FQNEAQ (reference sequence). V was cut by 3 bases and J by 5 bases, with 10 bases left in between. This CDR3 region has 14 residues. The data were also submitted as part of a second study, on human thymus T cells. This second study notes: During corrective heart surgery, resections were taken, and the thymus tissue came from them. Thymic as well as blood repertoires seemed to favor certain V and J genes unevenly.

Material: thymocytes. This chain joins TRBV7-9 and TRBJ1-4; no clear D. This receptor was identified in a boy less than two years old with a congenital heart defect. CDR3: CASSFTPGNEKLFF. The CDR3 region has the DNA TGTGCCAGCAGCTTTACCCCGGGAAATGAAAAACTGTTTTTT.